The 13 T cell receptor beta chains below come from one sample, sequenced in a study of blood T cell repertoires in COVID-19. This table comes from immunoSEQ multiplex PCR, and its TCRdb copy is limited to in-frame clones, with some not included. The sample contains under 85,000 clones, around 88% of which appear only once. Sequences were obtained from peripheral blood. The receptors originated from a man aged 35 to 55 with COVID-19, enrolled during active disease.

J is TRBJ2-6 and V is TRBV7-9, with D possibly matching TRBD2 (5 bases). Trimming cost V 4 bases and J 0 bases, with 13 bases left between them. In germline, CDR1 is SEHNR, CDR2 FQNEAQ (reference sequence). The CDR3 is 17 amino acids. This CDR3 reads CASSSGLGSSGANVLTF. DNA of the CDR3: TGTGCCAGCAGCTCCGGACTGGGGAGCTCTGGGGCCAACGTCCTGACTTTC. Looking up the rest from reference TRBV7-9 and TRBJ2-6 gives the full variable domain: DTGVSQNPRHKITKRGQNVTFRCDPISEHNRLYWYRQTLGQGPEFLTYFQNEAQLEKSRLLSDRFSAERPKGSFSTLEIQRTEQGDSAMYLCASSSGLGSSGANVLTFGAGSRLTVL.

This chain joins TRBV5-1 and TRBJ2-2; TRBD1 agrees at 8 bases. The CDR3 sequence is 15 residues long. Per the germline V gene, CDR1 is SGHRS and CDR2 is YFSETQ. V lost 5 bases and J lost 6; bases outside the gene matches: 9. The CDR3 DNA sequence: TGCGCCAGCAGTTCCGGGACAGGAGGGTCCGGGGAGCTGTTTTTT. It specifies CASSSGTGGSGELFF.

J is TRBJ2-2 and V is TRBV5-1, with D possibly TRBD1 on 5 matching bases. Germline V gives CDR1 SGHRS, CDR2 YFSETQ. The CDR3 is 15 amino acids. V lost 3 bases to trimming and J lost 6 bases, with 15 bases between them. The CDR3 spells CASSSGAQGAGELFF. CDR3 nucleotide sequence: TGCGCCAGCAGCTCTGGGGCTCAAGGGGCCGGGGAGCTGTTTTTT.

The chain joins TRBV4-1 to TRBJ2-2, with a weak D call TRBD1 (5 bases). V lost 1 base and J 3 bases, leaving 9 bases between the germline ends. The CDR3 length is 15 residues. Looked up from germline, CDR1 is MGHRA and CDR2 is YSYEKL. The CDR3 protein is CASSQGQFYTGELFF. In nucleotides, the CDR3 is TGCGCCAGCAGCCAAGGACAGTTTTACACCGGGGAGCTGTTTTTT.

This clone showed up just a few times. The chain combines TRBV5-4 with TRBJ1-6; maybe TRBD1 (5 bases). Trimming cost V 2 bases and J 0 bases, with 12 bases left between them. Germline loops: CDR1 SGHNT, CDR2 YYREEE (reference sequence). CDR3 length: 17 amino acids. The CDR3 bases are TGTGCCAGCAGCTTATTAGGGGTGAGCTCCTATAATTCACCCCTCCACTTT. This sequence encodes CASSLLGVSSYNSPLHF.

The chain joins TRBV5-6 to TRBJ2-3, with D possibly being TRBD2 (5 bases). This CDR3 region has 14 residues. The V gene's germline CDR1 is SGHDT and CDR2 YYEEEE. V lost 0 bases to trimming and J lost 4 bases, with 9 bases between them. CDR3 DNA sequence: TGTGCCAGCAGCTTGGTGAGCGGACCAGATACGCAGTATTTT. Translated: CASSLVSGPDTQYF.

The V gene is TRBV25-1, the J gene TRBJ1-4, with a weak D call TRBD1 (5 bases). The length of the CDR3 is 13 residues. Trimming removed 8 bases at V and 6 bases at J, with 13 bases between. CDR1 and CDR2 from the germline V gene are MGHDK and SYGVNS. This CDR3 is CASVGGGDEKLFF. CDR3 nucleotides: TGTGCCAGCGTGGGGGGAGGGGATGAAAAACTGTTTTTT.

This rearrangement joins TRBV25-1 to TRBJ1-2; 10 bases agree with TRBD1. J gave up 8 bases and V 3 bases, and 6 bases lay outside the gene matches. This CDR3 has 14 residues. Germline CDR1 and CDR2: MGHDK and SYGVNS. The CDR3 reads CASSDHGTGVGYTF. The CDR3 DNA follows: TGTGCCAGCAGTGACCACGGGACAGGGGTGGGCTACACCTTC.

V and J are TRBV28 and TRBJ1-4; 7 positions match TRBD1. The CDR3 runs 11 residues. The germline V gene encodes CDR1 MDHEN and CDR2 SYDVKM. Trimming took 8 bases from V and 6 from J; bases not matched to a gene: 0. CDR3 sequence: CASQGDEKLFF. CDR3 bases: TGTGCCAGCCAGGGGGATGAAAAACTGTTTTTT.

The chain has TRBV10-3 and TRBJ2-3; 10 bases fit TRBD1. The CDR3 length is 16 residues. Germline V CDR1 and CDR2: ENHRY, SYGVKD. After removal of 3 bases from V and 3 bases from J, the junction contained 6 bases not matched to a gene. CDR3 sequence (DNA): TGTGCCATCAGTGATCAGACAGGGGGCGAGACAGATACGCAGTATTTT. Translated: CAISDQTGGETDTQYF.

The chain uses TRBV5-1 and TRBJ1-6, with a weak D call TRBD1 (6 bases). This CDR3 is 14 amino acids long. Trimming cost V 6 bases and J 5 bases, with 12 bases left between them. From germline, CDR1 is SGHRS and CDR2 YFSETQ. This chain's CDR3 is CASTPGHNNSPLHF. The CDR3 region has the DNA TGCGCCAGCACCCCGGGACATAATAATTCACCCCTCCACTTT.

This chain links TRBV27 with TRBJ2-7; 9 bases are a match to TRBD2. The CDR3 contains 15 residues. The germline CDR1 and CDR2 sequences are MNHEY and SMNVEV (reference sequence). V gave up 8 bases and J gave up 1 base; unmatched junction bases: 9. For the CDR3, the DNA is TGTGCCAGCCGATTCGCGGGGGGGCCTTCCTACGAGCAGTACTTC. Its translation: CASRFAGGPSYEQYF.

The V and J genes are TRBV11-2 and TRBJ2-7; 7 bases align to TRBD1. The CDR3 sequence is 15 residues long. V lost 5 bases and J lost 5; bases outside the gene matches: 12. The V gene's germline CDR1 is SGHAT and CDR2 FQNNGV. CDR3: CASSPADRFLHEQYF. The CDR3 coding sequence is TGTGCCAGCAGCCCGGCGGACAGGTTTTTGCACGAGCAGTACTTC.